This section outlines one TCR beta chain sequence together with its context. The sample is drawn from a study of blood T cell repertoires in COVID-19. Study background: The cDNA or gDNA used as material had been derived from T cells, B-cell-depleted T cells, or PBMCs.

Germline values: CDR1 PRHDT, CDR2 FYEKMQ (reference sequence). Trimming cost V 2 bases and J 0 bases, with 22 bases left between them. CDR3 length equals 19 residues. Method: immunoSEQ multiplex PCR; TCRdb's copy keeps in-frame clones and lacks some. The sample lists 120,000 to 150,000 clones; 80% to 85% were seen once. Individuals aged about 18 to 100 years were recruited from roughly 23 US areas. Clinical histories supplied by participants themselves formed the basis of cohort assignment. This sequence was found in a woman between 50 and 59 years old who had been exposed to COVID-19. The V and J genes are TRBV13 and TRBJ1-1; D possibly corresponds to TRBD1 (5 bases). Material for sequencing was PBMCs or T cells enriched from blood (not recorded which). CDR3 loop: CASSLWARGGNPMNTEAFF. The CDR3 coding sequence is TGTGCCAGCAGCTTATGGGCTCGGGGGGGAAACCCCATGAACACTGAAGCTTTCTTT.